This TCR beta chain was retrieved from a study of shared clonotypes between healthy human individuals. Points from the study as a whole: The study generally estimated greater richness for naive than memory subsets. Relative to clonotypes present in all four donors, those not shared had lower generation probabilities. A few donors held roughly 5% of naive CD4 clonotypes in common.

V was trimmed by 2 bases and J by 5 bases, leaving 9 bases between them. Germline V gives CDR1 LNHNV, CDR2 YYDKDF (reference sequence). The length of the CDR3 is 13 residues. To note about this clone: Its antigen is currently unknown.

Naive CD8 cells were CD45RO-negative, positively selected for CCR7, excluding terminally differentiated effector memory CD45RA+ cells. The assay used deep level. Generated by immunoSEQ multiplex PCR, the TCRdb table keeps only in-frame clones and is missing some. The profile shows around 2,000,000 clones, about 92% of them singletons. The rearrangement links TRBV15 to TRBJ2-5, with D hard to call. The source of this sequence is a man younger than 30 in good health. Some clones in this sample may be carry-over from other donors' samples. Material for sequencing was naive CD8+ T cells from PBMCs. This CDR3 reads CATSRTNRETQYF. CDR3 in DNA: TGTGCCACCAGCAGAACAAATCGGGAGACCCAGTACTTC.